Included here is one TCR beta chain sequence, with context. The study drew participants aged about 18 to 95 years from 20 to 30 US areas. This specimen comes from a study of blood T cell repertoires in COVID-19. Study at large: The analysed material was cDNA or gDNA that came from T cells, B-cell-depleted T cells, or PBMCs.

As processed by the authors: Amplification of reference gene primers provided the estimated nucleated cell counts. The protocol was immunoSEQ multiplex PCR, while the TCRdb copy is restricted to in-frame clones and leaves out a portion. The V and J calls and clone size are taken from that table; D and trimming were inferred from the DNA. The sample consists of some 250,000 clones, approximately 84% of them appearing once. The sequencing sample was made of PBMCs or T cells enriched from blood (not recorded which). The TCR was taken from a man aged 35 to 55 who had recovered from COVID-19.

CDR3 residues: CASHPSSGYLNTGELFF. In DNA form, the CDR3 reads TGTGCCAGCCATCCTTCTAGCGGGTATCTGAACACCGGGGAGCTGTTTTTT. The chain uses TRBV6-4 and TRBJ2-2; 8 bases are a match to TRBD2. CDR3 length equals 17 residues. Germline-derived CDR1 and CDR2 are MRHNA and SNTAGT. Trimming at V came to 8 bases and at J to 1 base, leaving 12 bases not matched to a gene.